Included here is one T cell receptor beta chain sequence, with context. The ends lost 4 bases at V and 3 bases at J; junction bases unmatched: 11. The CDR3 spans 16 residues. The data stem from a study of T cells in Graves' hyperthyroidism and ophthalmopathy. Regions amplified from RNA transcripts were the TCR beta CDR3 regions. Researchers ran a first-round RT-PCR on the TCR CDR3 using the HTBI primer set. One entry per CDR3 protein results from TCRdb running MiXCR on the multiplex PCR reads. The data show roughly 570,000 distinct CDR3 sequences, with approximately 44% seen just once and under 20% held by the top ten.

Specimen: peripheral blood or thyroid tissue (not recorded which). This receptor was taken from an adult woman with Graves' disease, either hyperthyroidism or ophthalmopathy (not recorded which). The rearrangement uses TRBV12-3 or TRBV12-4 and TRBJ2-5; 7 bases align to TRBD1. The CDR3 reads CASSSTRQGNKETQYF. The CDR3 region has the DNA TGTGCCAGCAGTTCCACCCGACAGGGAAATAAAGAGACCCAGTACTTC.